This note documents a single T cell receptor (beta chain) sequence. What it binds is unknown. V was clipped by 2 bases and J by 5 bases, with 15 bases between them. The CDR3 totals 15 residues. The germline CDR1 and CDR2 sequences are SGHVS and FQNEAQ. The entry originates in a study of STAT5B mutations in CD4+ large granular lymphocyte leukemia. Study-level points and caveats: 8/27 top patient clones versus 2/35 control clones were TRBV06-family. Patient CD4-sorted repertoires stayed more clonal than healthy ones after leukemic-clone removal. Approximately 25% of private leukemic clonotypes occurred rarely in other patients' non-leukemic repertoires.

Repertoires were generated with immunoSEQ multiplex PCR, while TCRdb's copy carries only in-frame clones and drops some. This sample has around 24,000 clones, with just under 75% found just once. The TCR comes from a human donor in good health. The sample taken for sequencing was CD4+ T cells from blood buffy coats. The rearrangement joins TRBV7-8 to TRBJ2-5; TRBD2 is a possible D gene (6 bases). DNA for the CDR3: TGTGCCAGCAGCTTACTCTCCGGGAGCCTTGAGACCCAGTACTTC. The encoded protein is CASSLLSGSLETQYF.